The 7 T cell receptor beta chains in this list originate from one sample, sequenced in a study of radiotherapy plus CTLA-4 blockade in lung cancer. Profiled with immunoSEQ multiplex PCR; TCRdb holds only in-frame clones, not every one. This sample has about 45,000 clones, with more than 70% found just once. Sequencing used peripheral blood, obtained from a patient treated with radiotherapy plus ipilimumab. The receptors come from a human donor with non-small cell lung cancer who had stable disease on radiotherapy plus ipilimumab.

This chain uses TRBV4-3 with TRBJ2-1; the match to TRBD2 covers 7 bases. Per the germline V gene, CDR1 is LGHNA and CDR2 is YSLEER. V trimming: 0 bases; J trimming: 3 bases; junction bases outside the gene matches: 5. The CDR3 is made up of 16 amino acids. The CDR3 DNA sequence: TGCGCCAGCAGCCAAGAGGGGCGGGGGATCTACAATGAGCAGTTCTTC. This encodes CASSQEGRGIYNEQFF.

CDR3 in DNA: TGTGCCTGGAGGAGCTCTGGAGATACGCAGTATTTT. This gives the protein CAWRSSGDTQYF. The rearrangement links TRBV30 to TRBJ2-3; the D is unclear. CDR3 size: 12 residues. The V gene's germline CDR1 is GTSNPN and CDR2 SVGIG (reference sequence). V lost 3 bases and J 5 bases, leaving 9 bases between the germline ends. The entire variable domain, with the rest obtained from reference TRBV30 and TRBJ2-3, is as follows: SQTIHQWPATLVQPVGSPLSLECTVEGTSNPNLYWYRQAAGRGLQLLFYSVGIGQISSEVPQNLSASRPQDRQFILSSKKLLLSDSGFYLCAWRSSGDTQYFGPGTRLTVL.

This chain joins TRBV29-1 and TRBJ1-2; the D is unclear. Germline V gene sequence: CDR1 SQVTM, CDR2 ANQGSEA. The V end was cut by 4 bases, the J end by 6 bases, with 6 bases between. The CDR3 runs 10 residues. CDR3 in DNA: TGCAGCGTTGGGAGTGATGGCTACACCTTC. Its protein product is CSVGSDGYTF.

The chain has TRBV29-1 and TRBJ2-1, with TRBD1 matching 11 bases. The V gene end was trimmed by 6 bases and the J gene end by 8 bases; junction bases not matched to a gene: 9. The CDR3 runs 14 residues. Germline loops: CDR1 SQVTM, CDR2 ANQGSEA. The chain's CDR3 is CSVQDRGRVYEQFF. In DNA form, the CDR3 reads TGCAGCGTCCAGGACAGGGGGCGCGTCTATGAGCAGTTCTTC.

A few counts support this clone. This chain joins TRBV6-5 and TRBJ1-6; possibly TRBD1 for D (5 bases). Looked up from germline, CDR1 is MNHEY and CDR2 is SVGAGI. CDR3 size: 14 residues. Trimming removed 2 bases at V and 10 bases at J, with 12 bases between. CDR3 amino acids: CASSYRGAGSPLHF. The CDR3 nucleotides read TGTGCCAGCAGTTACAGAGGGGCCGGATCACCCCTCCACTTT.

This clone was seen once. The chain links TRBV27 to TRBJ2-3; D is unclear. The CDR3 has 15 amino acids. The V end was cut by 2 bases, the J end by 0 bases, with 9 bases between. In germline, CDR1 is MNHEY, CDR2 SMNVEV (reference sequence). CDR3 residues: CASSLADPSTDTQYF. The DNA of the CDR3 is TGTGCCAGCAGTTTAGCGGACCCTAGCACAGATACGCAGTATTTT.

This chain uses TRBV6-5 with TRBJ2-5; 10 bases agree with TRBD2. V shed 6 bases and J 5 bases; nucleotides not matched to a gene: 9. Germline CDR1 MNHEY, CDR2 SVGAGI. The CDR3 totals 15 residues. Here the CDR3 DNA reads TGTGCCAGCAGGCGGACTAGCGGTCGACGGGAGACCCAGTACTTC. This encodes CASRRTSGRRETQYF.